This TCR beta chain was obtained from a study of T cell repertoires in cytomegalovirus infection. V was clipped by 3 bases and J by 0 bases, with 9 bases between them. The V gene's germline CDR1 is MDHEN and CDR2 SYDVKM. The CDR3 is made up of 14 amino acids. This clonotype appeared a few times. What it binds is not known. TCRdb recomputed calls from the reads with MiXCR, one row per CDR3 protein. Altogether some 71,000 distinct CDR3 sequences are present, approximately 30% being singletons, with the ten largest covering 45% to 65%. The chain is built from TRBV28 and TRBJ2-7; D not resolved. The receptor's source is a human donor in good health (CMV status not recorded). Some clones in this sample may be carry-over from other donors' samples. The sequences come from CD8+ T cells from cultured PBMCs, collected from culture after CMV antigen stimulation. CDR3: CASSFDESSYEQYF. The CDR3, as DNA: TGTGCCAGCAGTTTTGACGAGAGCTCCTACGAGCAGTACTTC.